One sample yielded the 10 T cell receptor beta chains listed below, sequenced in a study of STAT3 mutations in large granular lymphocyte leukemia (dated by TCRdb to about 2019). General study outcomes and caveats: At least one immunodominant TCRbeta clonotype was present in every T-LGLL patient, and multiple immunodominant subclonotypes appeared in about half of the T-LGLL patients.

Preparation of the library involved the immunoSEQ multiplex PCR assay. As stored in TCRdb, this immuneACCESS dataset retains in-frame rearrangements with V and J assigned. A fraction of the clones does not appear; measured against another copy, unresolved V genes explain less than half of the discrepancy, and the remainder lacks a known reason. The sample has 12,000 or so clones on record, 85% of them singletons. In total, the top ten clones hold about nine tenths of the sample. These receptors' targets are unknown. What was sequenced was peripheral blood mononuclear cells. Every receptor here comes from a man older than 75 with T-cell large granular lymphocyte leukemia. Some clones in this sample may be carry-over from other donors' samples. The age is the age at diagnosis.

This clone was counted a few times. The chain recombines TRBV4-3 with TRBJ1-1; a possible D gene is TRBD1 (6 bases). The V and J ends lost 3 bases and 4 bases respectively, with 15 bases between them. The CDR3 covers 15 residues. Germline V gives CDR1 LGHNA, CDR2 YSLEER. The chain's CDR3 is CASSHSTGIATEAFF. The DNA of the CDR3 is TGCGCCAGCAGCCACTCGACAGGCATTGCCACTGAAGCTTTCTTT.

The chain carries TRBV9 and TRBJ2-7, with D perhaps TRBD2 (6 bases). Germline V gene sequence: CDR1 SGDLS, CDR2 YYNGEE. This CDR3 region has 15 residues. Trimming pared 0 bases from V and 4 bases from J, leaving 14 bases between. The CDR3 loop reads CASSVGMEGWYEQYF. The CDR3 region has the DNA TGTGCCAGCAGCGTAGGTATGGAGGGATGGTACGAGCAGTACTTC.

Points on this clone: Mismatch with germline at one junction end may stem from a read error. The rearrangement joins TRBV13 to TRBJ1-2; 11 bases are shared with TRBD1. CDR1 and CDR2 from the germline V gene are PRHDT and FYEKMQ (reference sequence). The CDR3 sequence is 12 residues long. The CDR3 DNA reads as TGTGCCAGCAGCCTAGGACAGGGGGCGGTCACCTTC. Residues: CASSLGQGAVTF.

The chain joins TRBV11-1 to TRBJ1-6, with TRBD1 as a possible D gene (6 bases). V lost 1 base and J lost 10, with 8 bases in between. The CDR3 contains 13 residues. Germline CDR1 and CDR2: SGHAT and FQDESV (reference sequence). CDR3 residues: CASSLGGASPLHF. As DNA, the CDR3 is TGTGCCAGCAGCTTAGGGGGGGCCTCACCCCTCCACTTT.

The CDR3 region is CASSPAQGAVSNGYTF. Here the CDR3 DNA reads TGTGCCAGCAGCCCCGCACAGGGGGCGGTTTCTAATGGCTACACCTTC. The genes are TRBV7-9 and TRBJ1-2, with 9 bases fitting TRBD1. Germline V gene sequence: CDR1 SEHNR, CDR2 FQNEAQ (reference sequence). Trimming removed 5 bases from V and 6 bases from J; junction bases left unmatched: 13. CDR3 length: 16 residues.

The rearrangement uses TRBV27 and TRBJ2-7, with a possible D match to TRBD2 (6 bases). The germline V gene has CDR1 MNHEY and CDR2 SMNVEV (reference sequence). V lost 6 bases and J lost 0, with 15 bases in between. CDR3 size: 15 residues. The CDR3, as DNA: TGTGCCAGCAGCCGACGGGACGGGAGCTCCTACGAGCAGTACTTC. Translating it yields CASSRRDGSSYEQYF.

The V call is TRBV18, the J call TRBJ1-1, with D perhaps TRBD1 (5 bases). The CDR3 is 14 residues long. Trimming pared 3 bases from V and 4 bases from J, leaving 12 bases between. CDR1 is KGHSH, CDR2 LQKENI, per germline. In DNA form, the CDR3 reads TGTGCCAGCTCACCCCAGGGTGAGGGCACTGAAGCTTTCTTT. The encoded protein is CASSPQGEGTEAFF.

V gene TRBV7-9 combines with J gene TRBJ2-3, with no clear D. Deletions cut 6 bases from V and 0 bases from J, with 7 bases between. Germline assignment: CDR1 SEHNR and CDR2 FQNEAQ (reference sequence). CDR3 length equals 13 residues. CDR3 sequence (DNA): TGTGCCAGCAGAAGACAAAGCACAGATACGCAGTATTTT. Translated: CASRRQSTDTQYF.

This clone was seen just once. The rearrangement uses TRBV18 and TRBJ1-1; possible D gene TRBD1, 5 bases. The CDR3 length is 15 residues. Trimming stripped 6 bases from V and 2 bases from J, with 16 bases between. Germline CDR1 and CDR2: KGHSH and LQKENI. The DNA for the CDR3 is TGTGCCAGCTCCCGGGGGATTCCCCGCAACACTGAAGCTTTCTTT. Translation gives CASSRGIPRNTEAFF.

In regard to this clone: The junction does not match germline at one end; this may be a read error. J is TRBJ1-6 and V is TRBV9, with 9 bases identical to TRBD1. The V gene's germline CDR1 is SGDLS and CDR2 YYNGEE. The CDR3 contains 15 residues. The chain's CDR3 is CASSQTTGGLSALHF. DNA for the CDR3: TGCGCCAGCAGCCAGACTACAGGGGGCCTCTCGGCCCTCCACTTT. The entire variable domain, with the rest obtained from reference TRBV9 and TRBJ1-6, is as follows: DSGVTQTPKHLITATGQRVTLRCSPRSGDLSVYWYQQSLDQGLQFLIQYYNGEERAKGNILERFSAQQFPDLHSELNLSSLELGDSALYFCASSQTTGGLSALHFGNGTRLTVT.